These 32 T cell receptor beta chains originate from one sample sequenced in a study of technical replicates of blood from a handful of donors. Generated by immunoSEQ multiplex PCR, the TCRdb table keeps only in-frame clones and is missing some. The top ten clones hold 2.5% to 4% of a sample with fewer than 60,000 clones, roughly 95% of them seen once. Sequencing was carried out using PBMCs. The receptor source for this set is a human donor in good health. Some clones in this sample may be carry-over from other donors' samples.

A single count supports this clone. The chain combines TRBV5-5 with TRBJ1-1; D gene unclear. The CDR3 has 14 residues. Germline-derived CDR1 and CDR2 are SGHKS and YYEKEE (reference sequence). The germline V and J ends were trimmed by 0 bases and 3 bases, with 9 bases remaining between them. This CDR3 reads CASSLASGYTEAFF. DNA of the CDR3: TGTGCCAGCAGCTTGGCGTCGGGGTACACTGAAGCTTTCTTT.

This chain connects TRBV5-5 to TRBJ2-3; TRBD2 aligns across 13 bases. The V segment lost 3 bases and the J segment 4 bases; nucleotides outside the gene matches: 8. CDR1 and CDR2 (germline): SGHKS, YYEKEE (reference sequence). This CDR3 has 17 amino acids. The CDR3 DNA sequence: TGTGCCAGCAGCTCTCGCTGGGGACTAGCGGGGCCAGATACGCAGTATTTT. It yields the protein CASSSRWGLAGPDTQYF.

J is TRBJ2-1 and V is TRBV7-2; weak D call: TRBD1 (6 bases). The germline CDR1 and CDR2 sequences are SGHTA and FQGNSA. Trimming cost V 5 bases and J 10 bases, with 15 bases left between them. The CDR3 totals 13 residues. CDR3: CASSAAGTTEQFF. Written as DNA, the CDR3 is TGTGCCAGCAGCGCGGCCGGGACAACCGAGCAGTTCTTC.

V usage is TRBV9 and J usage is TRBJ2-3, with 9 positions matching TRBD1. The CDR3 covers 14 residues. The germline CDR1 and CDR2 sequences are SGDLS and YYNGEE. After removal of 4 bases from V and 9 bases from J, the junction contained 9 bases not matched to a gene. The CDR3 is CASSPRDRETTQYF. CDR3 bases: TGTGCCAGCAGCCCGAGGGACAGGGAAACCACGCAGTATTTT. Complete variable domain (other parts from reference TRBV9 and TRBJ2-3): DSGVTQTPKHLITATGQRVTLRCSPRSGDLSVYWYQQSLDQGLQFLIQYYNGEERAKGNILERFSAQQFPDLHSELNLSSLELGDSALYFCASSPRDRETTQYFGPGTRLTVL.

The genes are TRBV7-9 and TRBJ2-7; 7 bases are a match to TRBD1. The germline V gene encodes CDR1 SEHNR and CDR2 FQNEAQ (reference sequence). CDR3 size: 14 residues. V lost 5 bases and J lost 1; bases outside the gene matches: 5. The CDR3 protein is CASSTRDRSYEQYF. The DNA of the CDR3 is TGTGCCAGCAGCACCCGGGACAGATCCTACGAGCAGTACTTC.

This sequence joins TRBV2 and TRBJ2-7; D gene ambiguous. Trimming removed 1 base from V and 3 bases from J, with 10 bases in between. Germline V gives CDR1 SNHLY, CDR2 FYNNEI. The CDR3 runs 14 residues. The CDR3 loop reads CASSEEWQSYEQYF. In DNA form, the CDR3 reads TGTGCCAGCAGTGAAGAATGGCAAAGCTACGAGCAGTACTTC.

This clone appeared a single time. This chain joins TRBV28 and TRBJ1-2, with 8 bases matching TRBD1. Germline CDR1 reads MDHEN; CDR2 reads SYDVKM. This CDR3 is 14 amino acids long. The ends lost 3 bases at V and 5 bases at J; junction bases unmatched: 5. The CDR3 DNA is TGTGCCAGCAGTTTGGTGACAGGGGAATATGGCTACACCTTC. Translation: CASSLVTGEYGYTF.

The V call is TRBV5-4, the J call TRBJ1-2; perhaps TRBD1 as D (5 bases). V lost 0 bases to trimming and J lost 8 bases, with 11 bases between them. The CDR3 extends over 13 amino acids. Looked up from germline, CDR1 is SGHNT and CDR2 is YYREEE (reference sequence). CDR3: CASSLGQGWGYTF. As DNA, the CDR3 is TGTGCCAGCAGCTTGGGGCAGGGCTGGGGCTACACCTTC.

The DNA for the CDR3 is TGCGCCAGCAGCCAAGATCGGGCGGGCGGGAGTGATACGCAGTATTTT. Protein sequence: CASSQDRAGGSDTQYF. The V and J genes are TRBV4-3 and TRBJ2-3, with 7 bases lining up with TRBD2. CDR1 is LGHNA and CDR2 is YSLEER in the germline V gene. The CDR3 length is 16 residues. The ends lost 0 bases at V and 6 bases at J; junction bases unmatched: 9.

This chain joins TRBV6-5 and TRBJ1-1, with TRBD1 as a possible D gene (5 bases). The CDR3 extends over 15 amino acids. Germline V gene lookup returns CDR1 MNHEY and CDR2 SVGAGI. V was cut by 5 bases and J by 5 bases, with 18 bases left in between. The CDR3 nucleotides read TGTGCCAGCAGTCAGGCTGTCGGGGGGGGAACTGAAGCTTTCTTT. Its protein product is CASSQAVGGGTEAFF.

The rearrangement uses TRBV7-9 and TRBJ1-2, with D perhaps matching TRBD1 (6 bases). With 6 bases removed from V and 0 bases from J, the gap between germline ends came to 11 bases. The CDR3 extends over 14 amino acids. Germline CDR1 SEHNR, CDR2 FQNEAQ (reference sequence). CDR3 coding DNA: TGTGCCAGCAGTTTTCGGACAGCTAACTATGGCTACACCTTC. Protein product: CASSFRTANYGYTF.

The chain uses TRBV7-9 and TRBJ1-4; possible D gene TRBD1, 5 bases. V lost 5 bases, J lost 8 bases, and 15 bases lay in between. Germline V gene lookup returns CDR1 SEHNR and CDR2 FQNEAQ (reference sequence). The CDR3 has 14 amino acids. The CDR3: CASSISDSGEKLFF. The CDR3 nucleotides read TGTGCCAGCAGCATAAGTGACAGTGGGGAAAAACTGTTTTTT.

This sequence joins TRBV25-1 and TRBJ2-5, with D possibly matching TRBD1 (6 bases). Germline V CDR1 and CDR2: MGHDK, SYGVNS. V lost 6 bases and J 1 base, leaving 9 bases between the germline ends. The CDR3 is 13 amino acids. The CDR3 nucleotides read TGTGCCAGCAGATGGGGGCCCCAAGAGACCCAGTACTTC. Protein: CASRWGPQETQYF.

The V call is TRBV9, the J call TRBJ2-1, with 10 bases identical to TRBD2. CDR1 and CDR2 from the germline V gene are SGDLS and YYNGEE. V shed 2 bases, J shed 2 bases, and the junction held 16 bases outside the gene matches. This CDR3 spans 20 amino acids. CDR3 DNA: TGTGCCAGCAGCGTCCGACCCCTCTCCCAACTAGCGGGGCCCTACAATGAGCAGTTCTTC. The encoded protein is CASSVRPLSQLAGPYNEQFF.

This clone was observed a single time. The chain is built from TRBV5-1 and TRBJ2-1, with TRBD1 matching over 8 bases. Trimming at V came to 4 bases and at J to 5 bases, leaving 8 bases not matched to a gene. This CDR3 has 15 residues. The germline gives CDR1 SGHRS, CDR2 YFSETQ. In DNA form, the CDR3 reads TGCGCCAGCAGCCACGGACAGGGTGACCACAATGAGCAGTTCTTC. Encoded protein: CASSHGQGDHNEQFF.

This clone has only one observation. The chain employs TRBV4-1 and TRBJ2-7; TRBD2 matches 7 bases. Losses at the gene ends were 4 bases for V and 0 bases for J; bases not matched to a gene: 9. The CDR3 has 16 residues. CDR1 and CDR2 from the germline V gene are MGHRA and YSYEKL. The CDR3 here is CASSPYVGGSSYEQYF. The CDR3 region has the DNA TGCGCCAGCAGCCCGTACGTTGGCGGGAGCTCCTACGAGCAGTACTTC.

The chain has TRBV5-3 and TRBJ2-7; 12 bases are a match to TRBD1. TRBV5-3 is placed among ORFs of uncertain function. CDR3 length: 15 residues. V lost 4 bases and J lost 4; bases outside the gene matches: 6. CDR3 protein: CARSQPGQGAYEQYF. The CDR3 region has the DNA TGTGCCAGAAGCCAGCCGGGACAGGGGGCTTACGAGCAGTACTTC.

The chain couples TRBV21-1 to TRBJ1-1. TRBV21-1 is annotated as a pseudogene. The length of the CDR3 is 16 residues. The CDR3 nucleotides are TGTGCCAGCAGCAAAGGAGGGTCGGGGGTGAACACTGAAGCTTTCTTT. This gives the protein CASSKGGSGVNTEAFF.

This chain connects TRBV29-1 to TRBJ2-1; 14 nucleotides agree with TRBD2. The ends lost 4 bases at V and 5 bases at J; junction bases unmatched: 7. The germline V gene has CDR1 SQVTM and CDR2 ANQGSEA. The length of the CDR3 is 16 residues. The chain's CDR3 is CSVARLAGGPDNEQFF. DNA of the CDR3: TGCAGCGTTGCCCGACTAGCGGGGGGGCCAGACAATGAGCAGTTCTTC.

The J gene is TRBJ2-7, the V gene TRBV19; 9 bases match TRBD2. This CDR3 has 16 amino acids. The V segment lost 5 bases and the J segment 0 bases; nucleotides outside the gene matches: 8. CDR1 and CDR2 from the germline V gene are LNHDA and SQIVND (reference sequence). The DNA of the CDR3 is TGTGCCAGTAGTGGAGCTAGCGGGAAATACTCCTACGAGCAGTACTTC. Amino acids: CASSGASGKYSYEQYF.

V gene TRBV19 combines with J gene TRBJ2-7; 8 positions match TRBD1. V lost 3 bases to trimming and J lost 7 bases; unmatched junction nucleotides: 8. Germline lookup yields CDR1 LNHDA and CDR2 SQIVND (reference sequence). The CDR3 is made up of 14 amino acids. In nucleotides, the CDR3 is TGTGCCAGTAGTATCCTCTCGACAGGGGAAGAGCAGTACTTC. Translating gives CASSILSTGEEQYF.

This clone was recorded once. The chain combines TRBV2 with TRBJ2-5; D ambiguous. Germline V gene data show CDR1 as SNHLY and CDR2 as FYNNEI. The CDR3 totals 14 residues. Deletions cut 7 bases from V and 3 bases from J, with 15 bases between. CDR3 protein: CASTSWAGEETQYF. CDR3 sequence (DNA): TGTGCCAGCACTTCTTGGGCAGGTGAAGAGACCCAGTACTTC. Using reference TRBV2 and TRBJ2-5 for the parts outside the CDR3, the full variable domain is EPEVTQTPSHQVTQMGQEVILRCVPISNHLYFYWYRQILGQKVEFLVSFYNNEISEKSEIFDDQFSVERPDGSNFTLKIRSTKLEDSAMYFCASTSWAGEETQYFGPGTRLLVL.

V usage is TRBV15 and J usage is TRBJ2-7; 7 positions match TRBD1. CDR1 and CDR2 from the germline V gene are LNHNV and YYDKDF (reference sequence). The CDR3 has 16 amino acids. The ends lost 2 bases at V and 0 bases at J; junction bases unmatched: 7. The CDR3 is CATSRTTGQSSYEQYF. CDR3 nucleotides: TGTGCCACCAGCAGAACCACGGGACAGAGCTCCTACGAGCAGTACTTC.

V and J are TRBV7-8 and TRBJ1-6; D call uncertain. The CDR3 loop spans 15 amino acids. Germline V CDR1 and CDR2: SGHVS, FQNEAQ. The V end was cut by 4 bases, the J end by 7 bases, with 14 bases between. CDR3 nucleotide sequence: TGTGCCAGCAGCTCCTCCGGGAGGAACAATTCACCCCTCCACTTT. Protein: CASSSSGRNNSPLHF.

This chain uses TRBV4-2 with TRBJ2-5; 11 bases line up with TRBD2. Germline V gives CDR1 LGHNA, CDR2 YNFKEQ. This CDR3 contains 16 residues. The trim removed 3 bases at V and 0 bases at J, leaving 3 bases unmatched. This chain's CDR3 is CASSHLAGGYQETQYF. The CDR3 DNA reads TGTGCCAGCAGCCACCTAGCGGGGGGCTACCAAGAGACCCAGTACTTC.

This chain links TRBV30 with TRBJ1-5, with D maybe TRBD1 (6 bases). V lost 4 bases and J lost 10, with 17 bases in between. The CDR3 sequence is 13 residues long. The germline gives CDR1 GTSNPN, CDR2 SVGIG (reference sequence). The CDR3 spells CAWTQGRGFPQHF. CDR3 DNA sequence: TGTGCCTGGACACAGGGTCGGGGATTTCCCCAGCATTTT.

The rearrangement uses TRBV29-1 and TRBJ2-7; D might be TRBD2 (6 bases). V was clipped by 1 base and J by 0 bases, with 16 bases between them. This CDR3 comprises 16 residues. From germline, CDR1 is SQVTM and CDR2 ANQGSEA. The CDR3 sequence: CSVEGVAESLSYEQYF. The CDR3 DNA is TGCAGCGTTGAAGGGGTAGCGGAGTCCCTCTCCTACGAGCAGTACTTC.

The genes are TRBV28 and TRBJ1-1, with D unclear. Per the germline V gene, CDR1 is MDHEN and CDR2 is SYDVKM. V was cut by 5 bases and J by 3 bases, with 13 bases left in between. This CDR3 has 14 residues. The chain's CDR3 is CASSALWRYTEAFF. The CDR3 region has the DNA TGTGCCAGCAGTGCCCTCTGGCGGTACACTGAAGCTTTCTTT.

This chain connects TRBV10-3 to TRBJ1-5; TRBD1 matches 9 bases. The CDR3 extends over 15 amino acids. Germline CDR1 is ENHRY and CDR2 is SYGVKD. V was clipped by 6 bases and J by 4 bases; unmatched bases: 7. The chain's CDR3 is CAIRSSGQGNQPQHF. The DNA of the CDR3 is TGTGCCATCAGATCCTCGGGACAGGGAAATCAGCCCCAGCATTTT.

The rearrangement joins TRBV7-3 to TRBJ2-3; 11 bases are shared with TRBD2. CDR3 length equals 15 residues. Germline CDR1 SGHTA, CDR2 FQGTGA. Trimming removed 5 bases from V and 5 bases from J; junction bases left unmatched: 6. CDR3 residues: CASSQTSGTVDTQYF. The CDR3 DNA reads as TGTGCCAGCAGCCAGACTAGCGGGACGGTAGATACGCAGTATTTT.

The rearrangement joins TRBV27 to TRBJ2-5, with D possibly matching TRBD2 (5 bases). V was pared by 6 bases and J by 2 bases, with 16 bases between. The CDR3 totals 15 residues. Germline V lookup: CDR1 MNHEY, CDR2 SMNVEV (reference sequence). The DNA for the CDR3 is TGTGCCAGCAGATCCCGAGGGTTGGGGCAAGAGACCCAGTACTTC. Residues: CASRSRGLGQETQYF.

The chain couples TRBV7-9 to TRBJ2-1; 7 nucleotides agree with TRBD1. V was clipped by 5 bases and J by 5 bases; unmatched bases: 9. CDR1 is SEHNR, CDR2 FQNEAQ, per germline (reference sequence). This CDR3 is 15 amino acids long. The DNA for the CDR3 is TGTGCCAGCAGCCTACCGGGACAGAGGAACAATGAGCAGTTCTTC. It encodes CASSLPGQRNNEQFF.